This T cell receptor beta chain was profiled in a study of cytomegalovirus exposure and HLA in healthy donors (TCRdb year 2017). Concerning the study at large: In an earlier analysis of several hundred of the donors, 276 Gb of sequence data and 117 million unique TCR beta sequences from about 179 million T cells were reported. Of the 300 to 500 genotyped donors, 80% to 90% were placed in the genetic ancestry cluster associated with self-reported Caucasian donors. The study was designed to test whether signatures of past pathogen exposure could be identified by cataloging public T cell receptors. Because of strong linkage in the cohort, five DR-DQ haplotypes were treated as single units for association and clustering. To study patterns of TCR occurrence, a later analysis re-analyzed previously published TCR beta repertoires from several hundred donors and added high-resolution HLA genotyping. Typing coverage varied by locus: about 620-630 donors for A, B, C, DRB1 and DQB1; 500 to 550 for DQA1; approximately 570 for DPA1; 450 to 480 for DPB1. An earlier analysis of several hundred of the donors used high-throughput TCR beta sequencing to judge whether each TCR beta V gene segment behaved as functional or pseudogenic. A later genetic analysis took genome-wide SNP genotypes for 398 of the 666 donors and used that subset as a discovery cohort. Among some 400 genotyped donors of the cohort, an average of approximately 200,000 unique TCR beta nucleotide sequences was sequenced per donor, of which approximately 19% were non-productive. The study profiled the T cell repertoires of under 850 subjects by immunosequencing and related them to cytomegalovirus serostatus. HLA typing included class I and class II loci at four-digit resolution. Donor age, sex, ethnicity and CMV serostatus were compiled together with the repertoire data. To predict cytomegalovirus infection status, the study combined high-throughput TCR immunosequencing, statistical association of individual TCRs with disease status, and machine learning. Rather than drawing on any new phenotypic data, the later analysis identified candidate immune exposures from TCR beta sequences and the way those sequences occurred across donors. In addition to the first cohort of hundreds of subjects, a separate validation cohort of around 110 different subjects was used. All discovery cohort repertoires had been generated on a single sequencing platform. About 300 gigabases of sequencing data and around 87 million unique TCR sequences were included in an early release covering about 700 HLA-typed donors. Here is what the overall study found, with its caveats: An earlier analysis of some 560 of the donors showed that most TCR beta V segments appeared in productive rearrangements either about 87% or about 30% of the time, which broadly matched IMGT annotations. Linkage disequilibrium might explain the correlated functional status among segregating V segments, but an unknown experimental factor could not be excluded. HLA typing was unavailable for some donors at each locus, so association tests used only the typed subset. This cohort had only TCR beta chains sequenced, and the lack of alpha or paired-chain data limited which features could be detected. A further reported finding was that TCR beta sequences accurately predicted the HLA-A and HLA-B alleles for most subjects in the first cohort. In vitro tests confirmed that a few of the cytomegalovirus-associated TCR beta chains recognize cytomegalovirus antigens. A later analysis reported that several top co-occurrence clusters appeared linked to parvovirus B19, influenza, CMV and Epstein-Barr virus. The study listed 164 TCR beta chains as associated with cytomegalovirus. In a later analysis, the rate of TCR association differed among HLA loci, with DRB1 alleles having the most associated TCRs and HLA-C alleles having the fewest. Sequencing depth was assumed to be roughly uniform across donors in the presence/absence analyses, though that assumption may not hold. A later analysis found that most CMV-associated TCR beta chains appeared HLA-restricted, with HLA associations seemingly driven largely by CMV exposure. V-gene and J-gene trimming of TCR beta chains was associated with a missense DCLRE1C variant in a later genetic analysis, and the association was replicated in an independent cohort. Across donors, most TCR sequences were observed very rarely, whereas some public TCRs were present in many individuals. The authors suggested that the approach could potentially be extended to other disease states and immunological phenotypes. In both the original and validation cohorts, the classifier was reported to diagnose cytomegalovirus status with high specificity and sensitivity. A later analysis associated about 17,000 TCR beta sequences with specific HLA alleles at a false discovery rate of 0.05. Some IMGT-functional V segments, including TRBV6-2 and TRBV6-3, could not be distinguished by the 87-base-pair reads and were therefore excluded. In a later analysis, HLA-associated TCR beta chains were found to be more clonally expanded and to have lower generation probabilities than equally common non-associated chains. The earlier analysis of about 600 of the donors excluded about 16 rarely observed V segments, including chromosome 9 orphons, because counts were too low. When HLA alleles, especially DR and DQ, strongly co-occurred, attributing TCR associations to individual alleles was difficult. A cluster of highly shared sequence variants was judged likely to represent a technical artifact of the sequencing pipeline. A later genetic analysis reported fewer N-insertions in productive TCRs among donors in an Asian-associated ancestry cluster than the roughly 700-donor mean. Immune exposure information for the cohort was limited to CMV serostatus.

To prepare the library, the immunoSEQ multiplex PCR assay was applied. The multiplex PCR relied on a mix of 60 forward primers for TCR Vbeta segments and 13 reverse primers for TCR Jbeta segments. The CDR3 region of rearranged TCR beta genes was amplified from genomic DNA by a multiplex PCR assay. On the Illumina HiSeq System, the amplified TCR beta libraries were sequenced as 87-base-pair reads. Per the authors' processing: A later analysis tallied around 82 million unique TCR beta chains across the approximately 670 repertoires, and approximately 12 million of those chains were shared by two or more donors. To remove PCR and sequencing errors, raw reads were error-corrected and collapsed into unique sequences using a nearest-neighbor algorithm that merged closely related sequences. Alignment of CDR3 sequences to IMGT reference sequences was used to assign V, D and J gene segments. Each retained sequence needed at least a six-nucleotide match to both a V gene segment and a J gene segment. A rearrangement was called productive if the CDR3 had no stop codons and remained in frame with V and J, and every other rearrangement was called non-productive. CDR3 was defined by IMGT convention, running from the second conserved V-encoded cysteine to the conserved J-encoded phenylalanine. Sequences without an unambiguous match to a single V gene segment were excluded from the earlier analysis of 500 to 700 of the donors. In an earlier analysis of around 590 of the donors, a V segment was called functional when productive rearrangements were above 56.7%, and segregating when the standard deviation between donors exceeded 5%. A statistical classification framework was built to diagnose cytomegalovirus status from the catalog of TCR beta chain sequences. In a later analysis, TCR nucleotide sequences were compared against IMGT/GENE-DB human TR gene sequences so that V and J genes could be assigned. A later analysis assigned CDR3 sequences and most-parsimonious VDJ recombination scenarios with the TCRdist pipeline. In a later analysis, each TCR beta chain was defined by its CDR3 amino acid sequence together with its V-gene family, and reads without a unique V-gene family were excluded. As a way to deal with suspected cross-contamination and a sequencing artifact, a later analysis dropped 640 or so nucleotide sequences that were highly shared and had low generation probability. In a later analysis, a clonal expansion index for each public chain was calculated from normalized within-repertoire ranks of inferred template counts. A later analysis computed generation probabilities with a VDJ recombination model fitted to out-of-frame rearrangements, and checked the results against IGoR. In a later analysis, hypergeometric tests were used to score TCR-TCR, TCR-HLA and TCR-CMV co-occurrence, with a repertoire-size bias correction applied to TCR pairs. To estimate false discovery rates, a later analysis permuted the HLA or CMV assignments 20 times. A later analysis grouped co-occurring TCRs with DBSCAN, adding TCRdist sequence similarity when clustering within HLA-allele-positive subsets. Co-occurrence clustering excluded repertoires with fewer than 30,000 or more than 120,000 public chains, plus five with anomalous nucleotide sharing. TCRdb re-hosts the immuneACCESS table, in-frame sequences only. Its copies lack some clones; in the studies checked, an unresolved V gene accounts for under half of them, and the cause for the rest is not known. The V and J calls and clone size were taken over from that table, and D and trimming were inferred from the DNA. In this sample the table shows around 99,000 clones, roughly 82% of which occur a single time. Of the sample, roughly 3% is held by the ten largest clones.

The cohort was made up of 500 to 800 healthy bone marrow donors. At the time of sampling, every cohort member was nominally healthy, though immune exposures that went unrecorded were likely present. The donor was CMV seropositive and was included in the group of 250 to 350 seropositive cohort members. A peripheral blood sample was provided by each donor, and peripheral blood mononuclear cells were used for TCR beta sequencing. The Qiagen DNeasy Blood Extraction Kit was used to extract genomic DNA from the blood cell samples. This clone has just one count. It lacks a known antigen. Base-call qualities are not available, and no considerably larger clone is one nucleotide away. Reading the germline V gene gives CDR1 MNHNS and CDR2 SASEGT. V and J are truncated by 6 bases and 5 bases respectively, leaving an intervening sequence of 10 bases. There are 12 amino acids in the CDR3, from cysteine to phenylalanine inclusive. The only DNA kept is the CDR3, 36 bases in frame from the first base.

Sequencing was performed on PBMCs. The chain employs TRBV6-1 and TRBJ2-5, with no confidently assigned D gene. This clonotype was obtained from a young man in good health and CMV-seropositive. The DNA reads TGTGCCAGCAGCCGATTAGTGGAGACCCAGTACTTC. Translated, this is CASSRLVETQYF.